This T cell receptor beta chain comes out of a study of CD8 T cells in Susac syndrome. The RNA input was about 0.45 to 1 ug, and it was reverse transcribed with random hexamers. MiXCR, run by TCRdb on the immunoSEQ multiplex PCR reads, gives a single entry per CDR3 protein. The table shows about 60,000 distinct CDR3 sequences, with approximately 96% occurring only once. Relapsing-remitting disease, either stable or active, was present in the treatment-naive patients who were the multiple sclerosis controls. The sequencing input was CD8+ T cells from PBMCs. This TCR came from a human donor with multiple sclerosis.

CDR3 sequence reads: CASSHYGTGDEQYF. Written as DNA, the CDR3 is TGCGCCAGCAGCCATTACGGGACAGGGGACGAGCAGTACTTC. The chain employs TRBV4-3 and TRBJ2-7, with TRBD1 matching over 10 bases. Unmatched junction bases numbered 4, after V lost 3 bases and J lost 5 bases. CDR3 length: 14 residues. Germline V lookup: CDR1 LGHNA, CDR2 YSLEER.